These T cell receptor beta chains were read from a single sample in a study of T cell repertoires in cytomegalovirus infection. Each CDR3 protein is one row after TCRdb ran MiXCR on the reads. Of 570,000 or so distinct CDR3 sequences listed, 35% to 50% are singletons. Their antigen targets remain unknown. The starting material was cultured PBMCs, obtained from culture after CMV antigen stimulation. These receptors all stem from a human donor in good health (CMV status not recorded). Some clones in this sample may be carry-over from other donors' samples. Each CDR3 is given with its conserved first and last residue. D genes are given only for firm matches. Clone size is stated in some rows and not others, as once, few, many or a class when expanded.

v_call	clone_size	j_call	d_call	cdr3_nt	cdr3_aa
TRBV18	-	TRBJ2-5	-	TGTGCCAGCTCACCTCTAGCGTCCCAAGAGACCCAGTACTTC	CASSPLASQETQYF
TRBV4-3	-	TRBJ2-2	TRBD2	TGCGCCAGCAGCCTGGGACTAGTAGGGCCCGCGAACACCGGGGAGCTGTTTTTT	CASSLGLVGPANTGELFF
TRBV12-3/TRBV12-4	-	TRBJ1-1	-	TGTGCCAGCAGTTTAAGGAGGTCGAACACTGAAGCTTTCTTT	CASSLRRSNTEAFF
TRBV12-3/TRBV12-4	-	TRBJ1-1	-	TGTGCCAGCAGTCCCTCCCAGCGGGGTTGGGGAGCTGAAGCTTTCTTT	CASSPSQRGWGAEAFF
TRBV7-2	many	TRBJ2-1	TRBD2	TGTGCCAGCACCCAAAGCACGGGAGGGTACAATGAGCAGTTCTTC	CASTQSTGGYNEQFF
TRBV11-2	few	TRBJ2-1	TRBD2	TGTGCCACCACCCTCACTAGCGGCCCTTACAATGAGCAGTTCTTC	CATTLTSGPYNEQFF
TRBV25-1	few	TRBJ2-1	-	TGTGCCAGCAGTGACGGGGGCTACCCCGGAGAGCAGTTCTTC	CASSDGGYPGEQFF
TRBV27	-	TRBJ2-3	-	TGTGCCAGCAGTTTAGTAGCGAGGGTTAGAGATACGCAGTATTTT	CASSLVARVRDTQYF
TRBV7-6	few	TRBJ1-5	TRBD1	TGTGCCAGCAGCCGGACCGCAGGGGGTCAGCCCCAGCATTTT	CASSRTAGGQPQHF
TRBV12-3/TRBV12-4	few	TRBJ2-3	-	TGTGCCAGCAGTTTCAAGGGGGGCACAGGGGAAAGCACAGATACGCAGTATTTT	CASSFKGGTGESTDTQYF
TRBV6-1	-	TRBJ1-1	-	TGTGCCAGCAGCCGCACCGTGGACGCCCGAAGGACTGAAGCTTTCTTT	CASSRTVDARRTEAFF
TRBV7-9	-	TRBJ1-2	TRBD1	TGTGCCAGCAGCCTTACAGGGGGCCAAGGGTATGGCTACACCTTC	CASSLTGGQGYGYTF
TRBV7-8	few	TRBJ2-1	-	TGTGCCAGCAGCTTAGTTTTGTGGGATGAGCAGTTCTTC	CASSLVLWDEQFF
TRBV6-5	-	TRBJ1-1	-	TGTGCCAGCGTCAGGTATTCGAGGGCGCCCTGGACTGAAGCTTTCTTT	CASVRYSRAPWTEAFF
TRBV6-1	-	TRBJ1-5	-	TGTGCCAGTGGGGAAGGAATCTCGATGCCCCAGCATTTT	CASGEGISMPQHF
TRBV12-3/TRBV12-4	few	TRBJ2-1	-	TGTGCCAGCAGGATCTGGGGAGCAGTTTACAATGAGCAGTTCTTC	CASRIWGAVYNEQFF
TRBV9	few	TRBJ1-2	TRBD1	TGTGCCAGCAGCACGACGACAGGGGGCTACTATGGCTACACCTTC	CASSTTTGGYYGYTF
TRBV2	few	TRBJ1-5	-	TGTGCCAGCAGTGGCCCTCTGGCGGTGTCCCAGCATTTT	CASSGPLAVSQHF
TRBV7-8	-	TRBJ2-2	TRBD1	TGTGCCAGCAGCCCAGACAGGGCATTCGGGGAGCTGTTTTTT	CASSPDRAFGELFF
TRBV2	few	TRBJ2-1	TRBD2	TGTGCCAGCAAAGCCCCAGGATCGCGGGGGGGGCCGGCCCATGAGCAGTTCTTC	CASKAPGSRGGPAHEQFF
TRBV7-6	few	TRBJ1-1	-	TGTGCCAGCAGCTTACACGATGGGACTGAAGCTTTCTTT	CASSLHDGTEAFF
TRBV5-1	-	TRBJ1-2	-	TGCGCCAGCAGCCCGCCCCGCGGGCGGGGTGGTGGTGGCTACACCTTC	CASSPPRGRGGGGYTF